Following are 30 T cell receptor beta chains from one sample sequenced in a study of shared clonotypes between healthy human individuals. Clones were sequenced by immunoSEQ multiplex PCR, and TCRdb holds only the in-frame ones, with some missing. In the table there are about 2.3 million clones, 80% to 95% of which are singletons. The sequencing sample was made of naive CD4+ T cells from PBMCs. Subset meaning: CD45RA+ positively selected. These receptors all come from a man aged 18 to 29 in good health. Some clones in this sample may be carry-over from other donors' samples.

As for this clone: One end of the junction varies from germline; a read error may be responsible. The chain couples TRBV5-1 to TRBJ2-3; TRBD2 is a possible D gene (6 bases). The germline V gene has CDR1 SGHRS and CDR2 YFSETQ. The CDR3 totals 15 residues. CDR3 amino acids: CASRLGLASTDTQYF. The CDR3 coding sequence is TGCGCCAGCAGATTGGGTCTAGCGAGCACAGATACGCAGTATTTT.

This chain uses TRBV5-8 with TRBJ2-7; a possible D gene is TRBD1 (6 bases). Trimming removed 4 bases at V and 2 bases at J, with 10 bases between. The CDR3 is 13 residues long. Germline-derived CDR1 and CDR2 are SGHTS and YDEGEE. The CDR3 DNA reads TGTGCCAGCAGCCTCCGGGACACCTACGAGCAGTACTTC. Translated: CASSLRDTYEQYF.

The chain joins TRBV5-1 to TRBJ1-1, with TRBD1 as a possible D gene (5 bases). The germline V gene has CDR1 SGHRS and CDR2 YFSETQ. The CDR3 loop spans 14 amino acids. Trimming cost V 4 bases and J 4 bases, with 14 bases left between them. Here the CDR3 DNA reads TGCGCCAGCAGCCCAACACTTCAGGGCACTGAAGCTTTCTTT. Amino acids: CASSPTLQGTEAFF.

The chain couples TRBV6-5 to TRBJ2-5; the D gene is possibly TRBD2 (6 bases). Trimming left V 5 bases short and J 1 base short, with 11 bases between. CDR1 and CDR2 (germline): MNHEY, SVGAGI. The CDR3 is 14 residues long. The CDR3, as DNA: TGTGCCAGCAGTAAACCGGGACTCCAAGAGACCCAGTACTTC. The encoded protein is CASSKPGLQETQYF.

V is TRBV18 and J is TRBJ2-7; 9 bases align to TRBD2. Trimming at V came to 2 bases and at J to 5 bases, leaving 7 bases not matched to a gene. The CDR3 consists of 15 residues. Looked up from germline, CDR1 is KGHSH and CDR2 is LQKENI. The CDR3 sequence: CASSPVAGGPDEQYF. The CDR3 DNA sequence: TGTGCCAGCTCACCAGTCGCGGGAGGGCCGGACGAGCAGTACTTC.

This chain links TRBV7-2 with TRBJ1-2, with 7 bases lining up with TRBD1. This CDR3 is built from 15 residues. Germline V lookup: CDR1 SGHTA, CDR2 FQGNSA. V dropped 5 bases and J dropped 4; count of bases not matched to a gene: 10. The CDR3 coding sequence is TGTGCCAGCAGCGGTACCGGGACAGCAAGCTATGGCTACACCTTC. It codes for CASSGTGTASYGYTF.

The chain uses TRBV2 and TRBJ2-3, with 12 bases identical to TRBD2. CDR1 is SNHLY, CDR2 FYNNEI, per germline. Trimming took 1 base from V and 6 from J; bases not matched to a gene: 11. The CDR3 is 18 residues long. The CDR3 loop reads CASSEVIEASGRADTQYF. The DNA for the CDR3 is TGTGCCAGCAGTGAAGTGATCGAAGCTAGCGGGAGGGCTGATACGCAGTATTTT.

The chain is built from TRBV6-5 and TRBJ2-5, with D uncertain. In germline, CDR1 is MNHEY, CDR2 SVGAGI. CDR3 length: 16 amino acids. V dropped 1 base and J dropped 4 bases, with 16 bases sitting between them. In DNA, the CDR3 is TGTGCCAGCAGTTACTTCCGTGGCCAAGGAACAGAGACCCAGTACTTC. Translation: CASSYFRGQGTETQYF.

The chain employs TRBV7-9 and TRBJ2-7; a weak D match, TRBD2 (5 bases). Germline assignment: CDR1 SEHNR and CDR2 FQNEAQ (reference sequence). The CDR3 is 16 amino acids. The V end was cut by 4 bases, the J end by 5 bases, with 21 bases between. CDR3 protein: CASSSLGEGSFHEQYF. CDR3 in DNA: TGTGCCAGCAGCTCCCTCGGGGAAGGGAGTTTTCACGAGCAGTACTTC.

With respect to this clone: Different DNA sequences within this sample yield the same CDR3. The chain couples TRBV28 to TRBJ1-2; D is uncertain. The ends were cut back, 3 bases at V and 4 bases at J, with 6 bases in the middle. The CDR3 spans 12 residues. Germline-derived CDR1 and CDR2 are MDHEN and SYDVKM. The CDR3 nucleotides are TGTGCCAGCAGTTTGGTCAGCTATGGCTACACCTTC. This sequence encodes CASSLVSYGYTF.

The rearrangement joins TRBV4-2 to TRBJ2-3; 11 bases map to TRBD2. CDR1 and CDR2 from the germline V gene are LGHNA and YNFKEQ. With V trimmed by 3 bases and J by 5 bases, 7 bases remained unmatched. This CDR3 comprises 16 residues. The CDR3 region is CASSHQTSGNGDTQYF. DNA for the CDR3: TGTGCCAGCAGCCACCAGACTAGCGGGAATGGAGATACGCAGTATTTT.

This sequence joins TRBV6-5 and TRBJ2-7; unclear D gene. The CDR3 spans 15 residues. Trimming removed 0 bases at V and 1 base at J, with 10 bases between. Per the germline V gene, CDR1 is MNHEY and CDR2 is SVGAGI. In DNA form, the CDR3 reads TGTGCCAGCAGTTACTCCGGGTCAAAATCCTACGAGCAGTACTTC. This gives the protein CASSYSGSKSYEQYF.

The chain uses TRBV5-1 and TRBJ2-1, with TRBD1 matching 11 bases. Unmatched junction bases numbered 7, after V lost 5 bases and J lost 6 bases. The CDR3 extends over 15 amino acids. Germline V gives CDR1 SGHRS, CDR2 YFSETQ. CDR3 nucleotide sequence: TGCGCCAGCAGATCCGGGACAGGGGGTGGCAATGAGCAGTTCTTC. Translated: CASRSGTGGGNEQFF.

This chain links TRBV20-1 with TRBJ1-1; D remains ambiguous. V shed 3 bases and J shed 6 bases, with 8 bases lying between them. The germline CDR1 and CDR2 sequences are DFQATT and SNEGSKA (reference sequence). This CDR3 is built from 11 residues. The CDR3 spells CSASDIPEAFF. The CDR3 region has the DNA TGCAGTGCTAGTGACATCCCTGAAGCTTTCTTT.

The gene calls are TRBV30 and TRBJ2-1, with 7 bases fitting TRBD2. Germline V gives CDR1 GTSNPN, CDR2 SVGIG (reference sequence). V lost 2 bases, J lost 6 bases, and 13 bases stayed unmatched. CDR3 length: 16 amino acids. This chain's CDR3 is CAWSHPLAGASNEQFF. CDR3 sequence (DNA): TGTGCCTGGAGTCACCCTTTGGCGGGAGCATCCAATGAGCAGTTCTTC.

The rearrangement links TRBV7-3 to TRBJ2-3, with 7 bases identical to TRBD2. The CDR3 loop spans 16 amino acids. V lost 3 bases and J lost 2; bases outside the gene matches: 8. Germline V gives CDR1 SGHTA, CDR2 FQGTGA. This CDR3 is CASSFRGGGSTDTQYF. The CDR3 nucleotides read TGTGCCAGCAGCTTCCGTGGGGGAGGGTCCACAGATACGCAGTATTTT.

The chain carries TRBV19 and TRBJ2-1, with 11 bases lining up with TRBD2. Looked up from germline, CDR1 is LNHDA and CDR2 is SQIVND (reference sequence). CDR3 length equals 16 residues. The junction had 7 bases not matched to a gene; V was cut back by 5 bases and J by 4 bases. The CDR3 bases are TGTGCCAGTAGTGGAACGACTAGCGGGGTATACAATGAGCAGTTCTTC. As protein: CASSGTTSGVYNEQFF.

This clone occurred a few times. The chain carries TRBV7-9 and TRBJ1-5, with a weak D call TRBD1 (6 bases). Trimming pared 8 bases from V and 4 bases from J, leaving 12 bases between. CDR1 and CDR2 from the germline V gene are SEHNR and FQNEAQ (reference sequence). There are 13 residues in the CDR3. CDR3 protein: CASGLTGNQPQHF. As DNA, the CDR3 is TGTGCCAGCGGACTTACAGGGAATCAGCCCCAGCATTTT.

CDR3 region: CASSGWGLETQYF. CDR3 DNA: TGTGCCAGCAGCGGGTGGGGTTTAGAGACCCAGTACTTC. The chain employs TRBV5-4 and TRBJ2-5; no clear D. Germline assignment: CDR1 SGHNT and CDR2 YYREEE (reference sequence). There are 13 residues in the CDR3. Trimming removed 4 bases from V and 4 bases from J, with 11 bases in between.

This clone was observed a single time. The chain carries TRBV5-1 and TRBJ1-1; D not resolved. Germline values: CDR1 SGHRS, CDR2 YFSETQ. Trimming stripped 0 bases from V and 5 bases from J, with 11 bases between. The CDR3 runs 14 residues. CDR3 bases: TGCGCCAGCAGCTTGGAATTCCCCTCAACTGAAGCTTTCTTT. Translating gives CASSLEFPSTEAFF.

Of note for this clone: Other DNA sequences in the sample encode the same CDR3. J is TRBJ1-1 and V is TRBV5-1, with D unclear. Germline CDR1 and CDR2: SGHRS and YFSETQ. This CDR3 spans 15 amino acids. V was cut by 4 bases and J by 1 base, with 14 bases left in between. CDR3 DNA sequence: TGCGCCAGCAGCCTAGTGGCAGGCACGAACACTGAAGCTTTCTTT. Amino acids: CASSLVAGTNTEAFF.

CDR3 amino acids: CASSSFTGGRYYEQYF. The CDR3 DNA is TGTGCCAGCAGCTCCTTTACAGGGGGCCGGTACTACGAGCAGTACTTC. V and J are TRBV7-9 and TRBJ2-7; TRBD1 agrees at 9 bases. V lost 4 bases and J lost 3; bases outside the gene matches: 10. CDR1 and CDR2 (germline): SEHNR, FQNEAQ (reference sequence). The CDR3 consists of 16 residues.

This clone was recorded once. The chain employs TRBV28 and TRBJ2-1, with D perhaps matching TRBD2 (6 bases). With 4 bases removed from V and 0 bases from J, the gap between germline ends came to 13 bases. Germline CDR1 is MDHEN and CDR2 is SYDVKM. The CDR3 has 16 residues. The CDR3 nucleotides read TGTGCCAGCAGTTCGAGACGGCGGGACTCCTACAATGAGCAGTTCTTC. The encoded protein is CASSSRRRDSYNEQFF.

The chain combines TRBV6-4 with TRBJ2-3, with 13 bases fitting TRBD2. From germline, CDR1 is MRHNA and CDR2 SNTAGT. V dropped 10 bases and J dropped 1; count of bases not matched to a gene: 8. The CDR3 has 16 residues. The CDR3 nucleotides read TGTGCCACAAGAGGACTAGCGGGAGAGGGCACAGATACGCAGTATTTT. Translating gives CATRGLAGEGTDTQYF.

The rearrangement joins TRBV11-1 to TRBJ2-2, with 7 nucleotides matching TRBD2. The length of the CDR3 is 18 residues. Germline loops: CDR1 SGHAT, CDR2 FQDESV (reference sequence). Trimming at V came to 3 bases and at J to 6 bases, leaving 16 bases not matched to a gene. The CDR3 nucleotides read TGTGCCAGCAGCTTTAGGGGCCCCGGGGCGGGAGAACCCGGGGAGCTGTTTTTT. It yields the protein CASSFRGPGAGEPGELFF.

The chain recombines TRBV28 with TRBJ2-3; 13 bases agree with TRBD2. Germline CDR1 and CDR2: MDHEN and SYDVKM. Trimming at V came to 6 bases and at J to 6 bases, leaving 12 bases not matched to a gene. The CDR3 totals 17 residues. The DNA of the CDR3 is TGTGCCAGCAGGCAGAGAATGGGACTAGCGGGAAAGGATACGCAGTATTTT. Protein sequence: CASRQRMGLAGKDTQYF. The entire variable domain, with the rest obtained from reference TRBV28 and TRBJ2-3, is as follows: DVKVTQSSRYLVKRTGEKVFLECVQDMDHENMFWYRQDPGLGLRLIYFSYDVKMKEKGDIPEGYSVSREKKERFSLILESASTNQTSMYLCASRQRMGLAGKDTQYFGPGTRLTVL.

About this clone: The sample holds other DNA sequences that translate to the same CDR3. The chain is built from TRBV7-3 and TRBJ2-1, with 8 bases lining up with TRBD2. The J segment lost 6 bases and the V segment lost 0 bases, leaving 7 bases of the junction unmatched. This CDR3 spans 16 amino acids. The germline V gene encodes CDR1 SGHTA and CDR2 FQGTGA. The CDR3 DNA reads as TGTGCCAGCAGCTTAACTGGAACTAGCGGCCTCAATGAGCAGTTCTTC. Its protein product is CASSLTGTSGLNEQFF.

The J gene is TRBJ1-5, the V gene TRBV25-1; D unclear. V was trimmed by 2 bases and J by 6 bases, leaving 5 bases between them. The germline CDR1 and CDR2 sequences are MGHDK and SYGVNS. The CDR3 has 12 amino acids. The CDR3 DNA reads as TGTGCCAGCAGTGAACCCGGTCAGCCCCAGCATTTT. Residues: CASSEPGQPQHF.

The chain carries TRBV2 and TRBJ2-1, with 13 positions matching TRBD2. J was trimmed by 8 bases and V by 6 bases; bases with no gene match: 7. There are 15 residues in the CDR3. Germline CDR1 is SNHLY and CDR2 is FYNNEI. The DNA for the CDR3 is TGTGCCAGCAGGGCTGGACTAGCGGGAGTTGATGAGCAGTTCTTC. Amino acids: CASRAGLAGVDEQFF.

V usage is TRBV11-3 and J usage is TRBJ2-3, with D tentatively TRBD2 (5 bases). Trimming removed 1 base at V and 2 bases at J, with 13 bases between. Germline CDR1 and CDR2: SGHNT and YENEEA. This CDR3 has 16 residues. The CDR3 nucleotides read TGTGCCAGCAGCTTAGGTCGGGGAACACACACAGATACGCAGTATTTT. Residues: CASSLGRGTHTDTQYF.